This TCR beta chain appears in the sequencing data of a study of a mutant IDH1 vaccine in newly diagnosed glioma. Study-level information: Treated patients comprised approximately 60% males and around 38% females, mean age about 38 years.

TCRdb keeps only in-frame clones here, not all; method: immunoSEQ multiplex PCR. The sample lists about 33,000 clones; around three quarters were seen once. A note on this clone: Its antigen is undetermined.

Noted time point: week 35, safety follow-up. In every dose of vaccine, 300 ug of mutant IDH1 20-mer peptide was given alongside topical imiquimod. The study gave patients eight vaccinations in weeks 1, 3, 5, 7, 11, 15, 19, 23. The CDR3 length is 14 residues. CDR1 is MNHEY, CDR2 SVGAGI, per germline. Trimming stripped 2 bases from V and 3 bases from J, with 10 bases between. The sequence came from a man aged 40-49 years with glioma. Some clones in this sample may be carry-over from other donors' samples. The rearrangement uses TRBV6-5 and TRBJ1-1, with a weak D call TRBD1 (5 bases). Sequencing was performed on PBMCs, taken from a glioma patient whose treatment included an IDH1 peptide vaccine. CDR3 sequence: CASSYGGRDTEAFF. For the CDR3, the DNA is TGTGCCAGCAGTTACGGGGGGAGGGACACTGAAGCTTTCTTT.